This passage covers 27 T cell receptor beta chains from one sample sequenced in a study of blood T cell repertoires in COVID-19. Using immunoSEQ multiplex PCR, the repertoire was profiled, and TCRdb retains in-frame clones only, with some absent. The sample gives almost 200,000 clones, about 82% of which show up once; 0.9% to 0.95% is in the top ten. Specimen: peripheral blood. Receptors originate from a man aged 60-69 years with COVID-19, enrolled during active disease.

The CDR3 region is CASSQDSRGPFYGYTF. The CDR3 DNA follows: TGCGCCAGCAGCCAAGATTCGAGGGGGCCATTCTATGGCTACACCTTC. The genes are TRBV4-3 and TRBJ1-2; 7 bases map to TRBD1. The V gene end was trimmed by 0 bases and the J gene end by 4 bases; junction bases not matched to a gene: 8. The CDR3 consists of 16 residues. Germline lookup yields CDR1 LGHNA and CDR2 YSLEER.

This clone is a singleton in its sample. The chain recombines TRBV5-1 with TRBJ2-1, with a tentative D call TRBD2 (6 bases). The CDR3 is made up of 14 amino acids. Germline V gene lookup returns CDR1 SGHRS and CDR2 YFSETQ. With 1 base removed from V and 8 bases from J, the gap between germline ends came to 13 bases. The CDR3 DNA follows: TGCGCCAGCAGCTTGCACGGGAGAGGCGATGAGCAGTTCTTC. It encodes CASSLHGRGDEQFF.

The CDR3 region has the DNA TGTGCCAGCAGTTTAAGGTCCGGGACAACCTTGTATAGCAATCAGCCCCAGCATTTT. It codes for CASSLRSGTTLYSNQPQHF. The chain carries TRBV27 and TRBJ1-5, with a weak D call TRBD1 (6 bases). Germline CDR1 is MNHEY and CDR2 is SMNVEV (reference sequence). V was shortened by 2 bases and J by 0 bases, with 20 bases between the two germline ends. The CDR3 loop spans 19 amino acids.

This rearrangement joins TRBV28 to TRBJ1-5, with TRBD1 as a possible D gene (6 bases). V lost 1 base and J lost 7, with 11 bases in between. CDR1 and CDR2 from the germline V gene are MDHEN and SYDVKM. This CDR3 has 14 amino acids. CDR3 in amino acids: CASSLSTGRQPQHF. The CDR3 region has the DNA TGTGCCAGCAGTTTATCTACAGGGCGACAGCCCCAGCATTTT.

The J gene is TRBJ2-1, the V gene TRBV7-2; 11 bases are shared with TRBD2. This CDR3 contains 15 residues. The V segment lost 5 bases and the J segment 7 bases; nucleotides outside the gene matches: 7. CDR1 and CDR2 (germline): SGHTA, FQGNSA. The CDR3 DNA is TGTGCCAGCAGCCTTAGCGGACTAGCGGGTAATGAGCAGTTCTTC. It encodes CASSLSGLAGNEQFF.

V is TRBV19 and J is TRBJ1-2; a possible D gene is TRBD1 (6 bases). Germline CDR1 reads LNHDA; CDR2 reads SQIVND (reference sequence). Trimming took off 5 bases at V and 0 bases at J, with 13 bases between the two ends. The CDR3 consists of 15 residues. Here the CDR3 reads CASSLQRDTNYGYTF. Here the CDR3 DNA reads TGTGCCAGTAGTCTCCAAAGGGACACTAACTATGGCTACACCTTC. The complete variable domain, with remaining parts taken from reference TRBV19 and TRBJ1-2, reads DGGITQSPKYLFRKEGQNVTLSCEQNLNHDAMYWYRQDPGQGLRLIYYSQIVNDFQKGDIAEGYSVSREKKESFPLTVTSAQKNPTAFYLCASSLQRDTNYGYTFGSGTRLTVV.

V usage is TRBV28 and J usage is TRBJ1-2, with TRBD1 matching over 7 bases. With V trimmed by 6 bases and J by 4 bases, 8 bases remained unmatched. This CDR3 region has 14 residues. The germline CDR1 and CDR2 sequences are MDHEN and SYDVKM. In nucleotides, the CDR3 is TGTGCCAGCAGGGAGAGGGGGCAGTTCTATGGCTACACCTTC. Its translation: CASRERGQFYGYTF.

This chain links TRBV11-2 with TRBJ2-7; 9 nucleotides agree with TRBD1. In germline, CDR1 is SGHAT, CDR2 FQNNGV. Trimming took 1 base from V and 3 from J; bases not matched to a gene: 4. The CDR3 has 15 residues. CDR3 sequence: CASSLAGTGYYEQYF. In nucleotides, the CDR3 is TGTGCCAGCAGCTTAGCCGGGACAGGGTACTACGAGCAGTACTTC. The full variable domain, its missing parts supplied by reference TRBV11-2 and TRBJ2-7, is EAGVAQSPRYKIIEKRQSVAFWCNPISGHATLYWYQQILGQGPKLLIQFQNNGVVDDSQLPKDRFSAERLKGVDSTLKIQPAKLEDSAVYLCASSLAGTGYYEQYFGPGTRLTVT.

The CDR3 DNA is TGTGCCAGCAGCTCCCCGCTCGGTAACGGCTACACCTTC. Its protein product is CASSSPLGNGYTF. The genes are TRBV5-6 and TRBJ1-2, with D hard to call. CDR1 and CDR2 from the germline V gene are SGHDT and YYEEEE. Trimming removed 3 bases from V and 8 bases from J, with 14 bases in between. CDR3 length equals 13 residues.

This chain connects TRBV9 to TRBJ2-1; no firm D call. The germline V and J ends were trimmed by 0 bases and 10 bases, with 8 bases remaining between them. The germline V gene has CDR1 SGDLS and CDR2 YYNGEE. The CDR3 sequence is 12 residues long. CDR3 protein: CASSVVEWEQFF. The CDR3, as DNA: TGTGCCAGCAGCGTAGTGGAGTGGGAGCAGTTCTTC.

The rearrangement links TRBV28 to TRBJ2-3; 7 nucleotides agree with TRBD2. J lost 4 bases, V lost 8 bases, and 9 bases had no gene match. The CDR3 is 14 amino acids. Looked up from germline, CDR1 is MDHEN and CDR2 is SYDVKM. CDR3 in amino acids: CASASGGSSDTQYF. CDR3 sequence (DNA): TGTGCCAGCGCTAGCGGTGGGAGCTCAGATACGCAGTATTTT.

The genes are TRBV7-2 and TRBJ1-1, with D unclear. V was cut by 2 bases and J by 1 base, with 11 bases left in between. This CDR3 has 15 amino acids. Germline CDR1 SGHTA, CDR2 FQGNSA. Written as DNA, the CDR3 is TGTGCCAGCAGCTTATCCTGGGAGGGGAACACTGAAGCTTTCTTT. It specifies CASSLSWEGNTEAFF.

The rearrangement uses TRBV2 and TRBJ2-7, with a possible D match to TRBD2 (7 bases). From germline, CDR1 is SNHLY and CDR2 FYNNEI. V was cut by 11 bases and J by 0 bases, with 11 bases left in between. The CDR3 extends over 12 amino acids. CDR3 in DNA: TGTGCCGGGGGGGACATCTCCTACGAGCAGTACTTC. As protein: CAGGDISYEQYF.

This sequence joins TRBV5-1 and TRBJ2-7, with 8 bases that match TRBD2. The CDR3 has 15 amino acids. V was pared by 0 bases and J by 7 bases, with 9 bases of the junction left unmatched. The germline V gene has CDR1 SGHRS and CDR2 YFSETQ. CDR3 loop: CASSLGSGRGQEQYF. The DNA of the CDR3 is TGCGCCAGCAGCTTGGGGAGCGGGAGAGGACAAGAGCAGTACTTC. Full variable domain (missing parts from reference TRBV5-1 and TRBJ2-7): KAGVTQTPRYLIKTRGQQVTLSCSPISGHRSVSWYQQTPGQGLQFLFEYFSETQRNKGNFPGRFSGRQFSNSRSEMNVSTLELGDSALYLCASSLGSGRGQEQYFGPGTRLTVT.

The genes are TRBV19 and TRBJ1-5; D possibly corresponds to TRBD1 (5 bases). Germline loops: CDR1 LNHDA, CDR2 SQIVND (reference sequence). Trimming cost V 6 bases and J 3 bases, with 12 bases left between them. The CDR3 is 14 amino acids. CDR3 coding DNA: TGTGCCAGTAGCATACAGGAATTCAATCAGCCCCAGCATTTT. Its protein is CASSIQEFNQPQHF.

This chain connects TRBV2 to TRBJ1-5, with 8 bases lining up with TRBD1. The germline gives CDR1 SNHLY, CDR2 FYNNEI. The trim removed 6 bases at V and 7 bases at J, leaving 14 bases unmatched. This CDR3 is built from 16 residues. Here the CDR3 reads CASSLLWTGLGQPQHF. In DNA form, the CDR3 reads TGTGCCAGCAGCCTGCTATGGACAGGGCTCGGCCAGCCCCAGCATTTT.

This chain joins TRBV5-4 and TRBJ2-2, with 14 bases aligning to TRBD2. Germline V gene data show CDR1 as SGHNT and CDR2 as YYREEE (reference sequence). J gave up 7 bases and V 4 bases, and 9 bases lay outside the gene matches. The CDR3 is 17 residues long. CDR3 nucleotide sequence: TGTGCCAGCAGCCCCCGGACTAGCGGGAGGTTTAACGGGGAGCTGTTTTTT. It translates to CASSPRTSGRFNGELFF.

The CDR3: CASSPFLGELFF. CDR3 bases: TGTGCCAGCTCACCATTCCTCGGGGAGCTGTTTTTT. The J gene is TRBJ2-2, the V gene TRBV18; D unresolved. CDR1 and CDR2 from the germline V gene are KGHSH and LQKENI. The CDR3 runs to 12 residues. Trimming took 2 bases from V and 7 from J, leaving 5 bases between them.

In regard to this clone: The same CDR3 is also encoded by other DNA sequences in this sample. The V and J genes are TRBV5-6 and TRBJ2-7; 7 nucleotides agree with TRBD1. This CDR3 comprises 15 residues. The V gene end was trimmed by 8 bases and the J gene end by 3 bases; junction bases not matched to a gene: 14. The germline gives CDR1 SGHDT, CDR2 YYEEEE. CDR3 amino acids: CASSPDPDRVYEQYF. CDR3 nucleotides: TGTGCCAGTAGCCCAGACCCCGACAGGGTCTACGAGCAGTACTTC.

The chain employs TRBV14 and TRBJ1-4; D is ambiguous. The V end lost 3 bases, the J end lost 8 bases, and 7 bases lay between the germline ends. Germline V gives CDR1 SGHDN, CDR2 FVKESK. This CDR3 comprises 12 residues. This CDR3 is CASSHTTEKLFF. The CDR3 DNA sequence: TGTGCCAGCAGCCATACGACAGAAAAACTGTTTTTT.

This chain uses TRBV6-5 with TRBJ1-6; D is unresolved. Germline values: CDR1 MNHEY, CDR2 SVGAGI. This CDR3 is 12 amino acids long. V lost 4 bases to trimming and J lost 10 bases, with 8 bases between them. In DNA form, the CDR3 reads TGTGCCAGCAGTTGGTCGGGATCACCCCTCCACTTT. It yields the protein CASSWSGSPLHF.

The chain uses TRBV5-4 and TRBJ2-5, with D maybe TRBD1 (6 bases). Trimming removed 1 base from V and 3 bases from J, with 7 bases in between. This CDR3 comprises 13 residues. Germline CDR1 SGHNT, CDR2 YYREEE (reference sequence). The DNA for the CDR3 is TGTGCCAGCAGCTTGAAGGGGGAAGAGACCCAGTACTTC. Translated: CASSLKGEETQYF.

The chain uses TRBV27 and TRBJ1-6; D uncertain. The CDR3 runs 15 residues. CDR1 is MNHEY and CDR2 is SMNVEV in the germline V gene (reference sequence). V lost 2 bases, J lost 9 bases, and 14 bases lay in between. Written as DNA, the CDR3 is TGTGCCAGCAGTTTAGGCCCGCTGGGAGCTTCACCCCTCCACTTT. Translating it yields CASSLGPLGASPLHF.

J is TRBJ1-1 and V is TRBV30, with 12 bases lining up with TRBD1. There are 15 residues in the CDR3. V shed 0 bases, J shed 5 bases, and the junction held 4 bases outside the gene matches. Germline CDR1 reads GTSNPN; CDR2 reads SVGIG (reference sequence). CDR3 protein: CAWSVGDRGLTEAFF. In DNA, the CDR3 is TGTGCCTGGAGTGTAGGGGACAGGGGGCTGACTGAAGCTTTCTTT.

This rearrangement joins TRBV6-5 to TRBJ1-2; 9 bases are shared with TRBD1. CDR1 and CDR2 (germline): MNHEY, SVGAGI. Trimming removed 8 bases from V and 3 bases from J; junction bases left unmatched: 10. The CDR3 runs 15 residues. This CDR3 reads CASPRGGTGYYGYTF. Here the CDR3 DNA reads TGTGCCAGCCCTAGGGGGGGGACAGGGTACTATGGCTACACCTTC.

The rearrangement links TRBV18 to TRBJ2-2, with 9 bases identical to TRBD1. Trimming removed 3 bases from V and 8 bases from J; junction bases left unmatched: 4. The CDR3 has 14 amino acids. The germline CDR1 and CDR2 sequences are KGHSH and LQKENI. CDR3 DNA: TGTGCCAGCTCACCGGGACAGGGAGAAGGGGAGCTGTTTTTT. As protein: CASSPGQGEGELFF.

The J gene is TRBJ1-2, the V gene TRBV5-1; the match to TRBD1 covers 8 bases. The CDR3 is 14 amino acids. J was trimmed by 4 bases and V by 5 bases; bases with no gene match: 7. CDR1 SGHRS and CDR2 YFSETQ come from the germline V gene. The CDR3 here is CASRGSGGVYGYTF. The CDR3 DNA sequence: TGCGCCAGCAGGGGATCAGGGGGCGTCTATGGCTACACCTTC.